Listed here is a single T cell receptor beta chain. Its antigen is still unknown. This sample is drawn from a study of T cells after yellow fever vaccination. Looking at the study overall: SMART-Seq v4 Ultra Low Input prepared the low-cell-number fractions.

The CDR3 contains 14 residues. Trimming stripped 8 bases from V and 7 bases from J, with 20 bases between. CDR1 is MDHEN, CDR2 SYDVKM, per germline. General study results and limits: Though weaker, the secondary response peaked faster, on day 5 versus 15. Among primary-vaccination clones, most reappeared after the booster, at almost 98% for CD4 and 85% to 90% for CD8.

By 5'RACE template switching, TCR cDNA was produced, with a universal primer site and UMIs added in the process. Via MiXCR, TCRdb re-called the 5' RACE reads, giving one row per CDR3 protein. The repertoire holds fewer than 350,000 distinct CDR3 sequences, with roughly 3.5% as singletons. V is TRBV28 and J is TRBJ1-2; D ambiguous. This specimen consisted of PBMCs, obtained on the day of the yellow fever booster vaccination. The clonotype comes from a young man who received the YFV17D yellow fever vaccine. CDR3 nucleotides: TGTGCCAGCTCACCTCCGGGCCCCTCGGGTGGCTACACCTTC. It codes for CASSPPGPSGGYTF.